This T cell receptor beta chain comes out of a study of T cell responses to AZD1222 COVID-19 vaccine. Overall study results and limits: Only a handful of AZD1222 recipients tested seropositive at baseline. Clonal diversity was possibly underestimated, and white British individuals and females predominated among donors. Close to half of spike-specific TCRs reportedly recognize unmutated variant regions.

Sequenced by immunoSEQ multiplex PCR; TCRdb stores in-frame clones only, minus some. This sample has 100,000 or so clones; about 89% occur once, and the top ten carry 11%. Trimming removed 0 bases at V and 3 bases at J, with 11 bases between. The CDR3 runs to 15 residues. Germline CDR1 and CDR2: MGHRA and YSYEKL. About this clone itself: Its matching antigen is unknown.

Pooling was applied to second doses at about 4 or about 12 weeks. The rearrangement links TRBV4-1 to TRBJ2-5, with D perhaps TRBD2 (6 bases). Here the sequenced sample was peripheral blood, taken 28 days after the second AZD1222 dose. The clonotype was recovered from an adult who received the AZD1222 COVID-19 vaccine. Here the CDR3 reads CASSQDWPSEETQYF. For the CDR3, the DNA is TGCGCCAGCAGCCAAGATTGGCCTAGCGAAGAGACCCAGTACTTC.